Listed below are T cell receptor beta chains from one sample, sequenced in a study of shared clonotypes between healthy human individuals. Clones were read by immunoSEQ multiplex PCR, and TCRdb kept only the in-frame ones, dropping some. The sample carries millions of clones, about 92% recorded once. Sequencing was done on a sample of naive CD8+ T cells from PBMCs. The receptor source for this set is a man younger than 35 in good health. Some clones in this sample may be carry-over from other donors' samples. Both conserved end residues are part of each CDR3. A D gene is named only where the DNA matches it firmly.

V	D	length	J	CDR3
TRBV28	TRBD2	14	TRBJ2-5	CASRLRLAAETQYF
TRBV28	NA	16	TRBJ2-2	CASSLSGLLNTGELFF
TRBV6-1	NA	14	TRBJ2-7	CASSEGGSSYEQYF
TRBV9	TRBD2	14	TRBJ2-7	CASSVGAGGYEQYF
TRBV5-1	NA	15	TRBJ1-3	CASSLDRFSGNTIYF
TRBV2	NA	14	TRBJ2-1	CASSGLSSYNEQFF
TRBV2	NA	14	TRBJ2-1	CASSDPRVWDEQFF
TRBV7-2	NA	17	TRBJ1-3	CASSQTRGTTSGNTIYF
TRBV7-9	NA	13	TRBJ1-2	CASSLGHLEWWTF
TRBV5-1	TRBD1	15	TRBJ1-1	CASSLGQGAYTEAFF
TRBV4-2	TRBD2	16	TRBJ2-7	CASSQEALAGGLDQYF
TRBV11-2	TRBD2	15	TRBJ2-5	CASVGRREGQETQYF